The 30 T cell receptor beta chains given below trace back to one sample, sequenced in a study of T cell responses to AZD1222 COVID-19 vaccine. Clones were read by immunoSEQ multiplex PCR, and TCRdb kept only the in-frame ones, dropping some. In the table there are fewer than 110,000 clones, 91% of which are singletons. Specimen: peripheral blood, collected on day 0 of AZD1222 vaccination. The receptors come from an adult in good health.

V is TRBV5-6 and J is TRBJ2-1; TRBD2 aligns across 12 bases. V lost 1 base to trimming and J lost 2 bases; unmatched junction nucleotides: 1. Germline V gene sequence: CDR1 SGHDT, CDR2 YYEEEE. This CDR3 has 16 residues. The CDR3 sequence is CASSLRLAGAYNEQFF. CDR3 nucleotides: TGTGCCAGCAGCTTGAGACTAGCGGGGGCCTACAATGAGCAGTTCTTC.

The chain uses TRBV10-3 and TRBJ2-7; 15 positions agree with TRBD2. Trimming removed 8 bases from V and 3 bases from J; junction bases left unmatched: 11. CDR1 ENHRY and CDR2 SYGVKD come from the germline V gene. This CDR3 spans 17 amino acids. The CDR3 DNA is TGTGCCATCTGGTCCGGGACTAGCGGGAGGAGCGGCTACGAGCAGTACTTC. Its translation is CAIWSGTSGRSGYEQYF.

This sequence joins TRBV12-5 and TRBJ2-3; 10 bases are shared with TRBD2. V dropped 7 bases and J dropped 7; count of bases not matched to a gene: 11. CDR1 and CDR2 from the germline V gene are LGHNT and FRNRAP. The CDR3 contains 15 residues. This CDR3 is CASAPPGLAIYTQYF. The CDR3 DNA reads TGTGCTAGTGCCCCCCCGGGACTAGCGATATATACGCAGTATTTT.

This chain uses TRBV3-1 (or the pseudogene TRBV3-2) with TRBJ1-2, with D uncertain. CDR1 is LGHDT, CDR2 YNNKEL, per germline (reference sequence). The CDR3 is made up of 16 amino acids. Trimming took off 6 bases at V and 2 bases at J, with 19 bases between the two ends. CDR3 coding DNA: TGTGCCAGCAGTCCTGCTCCTCGACGGGAAAACTATGGCTACACCTTC. Protein sequence: CASSPAPRRENYGYTF.

V gene TRBV7-2 combines with J gene TRBJ2-7; D remains unclear. Trimming removed 0 bases at V and 5 bases at J, with 11 bases between. This CDR3 region has 14 residues. Germline-derived CDR1 and CDR2 are SGHTA and FQGNSA. The CDR3 here is CASSLALLANEQYF. The CDR3 DNA reads TGTGCCAGCAGCTTAGCTTTGCTCGCGAACGAGCAGTACTTC.

V gene TRBV2 combines with J gene TRBJ2-7; the D gene is possibly TRBD2 (6 bases). Trimming stripped 7 bases from V and 0 bases from J, with 13 bases between. This CDR3 region has 14 residues. Germline CDR1 reads SNHLY; CDR2 reads FYNNEI. Here the CDR3 reads CASKGLQSSYEQYF. CDR3 sequence (DNA): TGTGCCAGCAAGGGACTCCAGAGCTCCTACGAGCAGTACTTC.

The rearrangement uses TRBV14 and TRBJ2-7; D call uncertain. V lost 4 bases to trimming and J lost 7 bases, with 14 bases between them. Germline CDR1 SGHDN, CDR2 FVKESK. CDR3 length: 13 residues. The DNA of the CDR3 is TGTGCCAGCAGCCGAGACACCTACGGAGAGCAGTACTTC. It is translated as CASSRDTYGEQYF.

V gene TRBV18 combines with J gene TRBJ2-7, with 11 bases matching TRBD2. V was clipped by 2 bases and J by 1 base; unmatched bases: 1. The germline V gene encodes CDR1 KGHSH and CDR2 LQKENI. This CDR3 region has 15 residues. The CDR3 loop reads CASSPGTSGSYEQYF. The CDR3, as DNA: TGTGCCAGCTCACCAGGGACTAGCGGTTCCTACGAGCAGTACTTC.

This chain joins TRBV7-2 and TRBJ2-1, with 9 positions matching TRBD1. V was clipped by 5 bases and J by 3 bases; unmatched bases: 8. The CDR3 sequence is 16 residues long. Germline V gene lookup returns CDR1 SGHTA and CDR2 FQGNSA. CDR3 protein: CASSETGTGIYNEQFF. DNA for the CDR3: TGTGCCAGCAGCGAAACCGGGACAGGGATCTACAATGAGCAGTTCTTC. Using reference TRBV7-2 and TRBJ2-1 for the parts outside the CDR3, the full variable domain is GAGVSQSPSNKVTEKGKDVELRCDPISGHTALYWYRQSLGQGLEFLIYFQGNSAPDKSGLPSDRFSAERTGGSVSTLTIQRTQQEDSAVYLCASSETGTGIYNEQFFGPGTRLTVL.

The V gene is TRBV9, the J gene TRBJ2-7; no reliable D call. Germline lookup yields CDR1 SGDLS and CDR2 YYNGEE. CDR3 length: 14 amino acids. The V end lost 0 bases, the J end lost 7 bases, and 14 bases lay between the germline ends. CDR3 loop: CASSVDTGMGEQYF. CDR3 DNA: TGTGCCAGCAGCGTAGATACGGGCATGGGGGAGCAGTACTTC.

The genes are TRBV5-6 and TRBJ2-7; 7 bases line up with TRBD1. Germline trimming cut 7 bases from V and 2 bases from J; bases unmatched to any gene: 9. CDR1 SGHDT and CDR2 YYEEEE come from the germline V gene. The CDR3 consists of 14 residues. CDR3 protein: CASGRQGTTYEQYF. The CDR3 DNA reads as TGTGCCAGCGGCCGACAGGGAACCACCTACGAGCAGTACTTC.

This clone was detected only once. The V call is TRBV21-1, the J call TRBJ2-1; the table's D call, TRBD2, was not checked against the DNA. TRBV21-1 is termed a pseudogene. The CDR3 sequence is 20 residues long. The CDR3 loop reads CASSKVPSGRPWSSYNEQFF. The CDR3 DNA sequence: TGTGCCAGCAGCAAAGTCCCTAGCGGGAGGCCCTGGAGCTCCTACAATGAGCAGTTCTTC.

This clone was detected many times. CDR3 bases: TGTGCCAGTAGCTTGACAGCGGGGGAAGCAGATACGCAGTATTTT. Protein product: CASSLTAGEADTQYF. V usage is TRBV19 and J usage is TRBJ2-3; 8 positions agree with TRBD2. V shed 6 bases, J shed 4 bases, and the junction held 9 bases outside the gene matches. CDR3 length: 15 amino acids. Germline CDR1 reads LNHDA; CDR2 reads SQIVND (reference sequence).

This clone occurred once. This rearrangement joins TRBV19 to TRBJ2-7, with 7 bases identical to TRBD2. This CDR3 is 17 amino acids long. The ends lost 5 bases at V and 2 bases at J; junction bases unmatched: 15. Germline V gene sequence: CDR1 LNHDA, CDR2 SQIVND (reference sequence). This CDR3 is CASSVLAGETKAYEQYF. Here the CDR3 DNA reads TGTGCCAGTAGTGTACTGGCGGGGGAGACCAAGGCCTACGAGCAGTACTTC.

Here the CDR3 DNA reads TGTGCCAGCAGTTCGGGAGGAGGGGTTTACGAGCAGTACTTC. Translating it yields CASSSGGGVYEQYF. V usage is TRBV2 and J usage is TRBJ2-7, with TRBD2 matching over 7 bases. The germline gives CDR1 SNHLY, CDR2 FYNNEI. The CDR3 extends over 14 amino acids. Trimming at V came to 5 bases and at J to 4 bases, leaving 8 bases not matched to a gene. Looking up the rest from reference TRBV2 and TRBJ2-7 gives the full variable domain: EPEVTQTPSHQVTQMGQEVILRCVPISNHLYFYWYRQILGQKVEFLVSFYNNEISEKSEIFDDQFSVERPDGSNFTLKIRSTKLEDSAMYFCASSSGGGVYEQYFGPGTRLTVT.

The CDR3 nucleotides read TGTGCCACCAGTGACCCTACTAGCGGGAGGACAGATACGCAGTATTTT. The encoded protein is CATSDPTSGRTDTQYF. This chain links TRBV24-1 with TRBJ2-3, with 12 bases matching TRBD2. The CDR3 covers 16 residues. Germline V lookup: CDR1 KGHDR, CDR2 SFDVKD. V lost 4 bases and J lost 3; bases outside the gene matches: 4.

This clone has just one count. The J gene is TRBJ1-5, the V gene TRBV27; 8 bases fit TRBD1. V was clipped by 2 bases and J by 4 bases; unmatched bases: 4. The germline CDR1 and CDR2 sequences are MNHEY and SMNVEV (reference sequence). The CDR3 totals 15 residues. DNA of the CDR3: TGTGCCAGCAGTTTACTAGGACAGGGAAATCAGCCCCAGCATTTT. Amino acid sequence: CASSLLGQGNQPQHF.

This clone appeared a single time. The genes are TRBV7-2 and TRBJ2-5; D unclear. CDR3 size: 14 residues. CDR1 and CDR2 from the germline V gene are SGHTA and FQGNSA. V was shortened by 5 bases and J by 5 bases, with 15 bases between the two germline ends. In nucleotides, the CDR3 is TGTGCCAGCAGCCTTAGTGGGCGACGGGAGACCCAGTACTTC. Its protein is CASSLSGRRETQYF.

The chain couples TRBV7-2 to TRBJ2-3, with 9 bases fitting TRBD1. V shed 1 base and J 5 bases; nucleotides not matched to a gene: 7. The CDR3 sequence is 16 residues long. Germline lookup yields CDR1 SGHTA and CDR2 FQGNSA. Written as DNA, the CDR3 is TGTGCCAGCAGCTTAGTGGTGACAGGGGGGGAAGATACGCAGTATTTT. Its protein product is CASSLVVTGGEDTQYF. Drawing the rest from reference TRBV7-2 and TRBJ2-3, the complete variable domain is GAGVSQSPSNKVTEKGKDVELRCDPISGHTALYWYRQSLGQGLEFLIYFQGNSAPDKSGLPSDRFSAERTGGSVSTLTIQRTQQEDSAVYLCASSLVVTGGEDTQYFGPGTRLTVL.

V usage is TRBV9 and J usage is TRBJ1-1, with 7 bases fitting TRBD1. This CDR3 is 15 amino acids long. CDR1 and CDR2 from the germline V gene are SGDLS and YYNGEE. V trimming: 4 bases; J trimming: 4 bases; junction bases outside the gene matches: 10. DNA of the CDR3: TGTGCCAGCAGCCCCCGGAGGGGGCCAGTCACTGAAGCTTTCTTT. This gives the protein CASSPRRGPVTEAFF.

CDR3 sequence reads: CASRRLAAAYEQYF. The CDR3 DNA follows: TGTGCCAGCCGACGACTAGCGGCTGCCTACGAGCAGTACTTC. The genes are TRBV5-6 and TRBJ2-7, with 9 bases identical to TRBD2. Trimming cost V 7 bases and J 2 bases; bases outside gene matches: 7. Germline CDR1 reads SGHDT; CDR2 reads YYEEEE. The CDR3 covers 14 residues. The complete variable domain, with remaining parts taken from reference TRBV5-6 and TRBJ2-7, reads DAGVTQSPTHLIKTRGQQVTLRCSPKSGHDTVSWYQQALGQGPQFIFQYYEEEERQRGNFPDRFSGHQFPNYSSELNVNALLLGDSALYLCASRRLAAAYEQYFGPGTRLTVT.

The chain combines TRBV29-1 with TRBJ2-1; 7 positions match TRBD1. Trimming cost V 6 bases and J 3 bases; bases outside gene matches: 5. This CDR3 comprises 13 residues. The germline V gene encodes CDR1 SQVTM and CDR2 ANQGSEA. DNA of the CDR3: TGCAGCGTGTCCCAGGGGGACTACAATGAGCAGTTCTTC. Translated, it gives CSVSQGDYNEQFF.

The chain recombines TRBV29-1 with TRBJ1-6; maybe TRBD1 (5 bases). The germline gives CDR1 SQVTM, CDR2 ANQGSEA. Trimming stripped 6 bases from V and 6 bases from J, with 12 bases between. The CDR3 spans 13 residues. CDR3 in DNA: TGCAGCGTCCAAGACAGCTTTAATTCACCCCTCCACTTT. Amino acids: CSVQDSFNSPLHF.

V and J are TRBV19 and TRBJ1-6; D not resolved. Germline CDR1 LNHDA, CDR2 SQIVND (reference sequence). Between the trimmed V and J ends, which lost 4 bases and 9 bases, there was a span of 10 bases. The CDR3 is 13 amino acids. The CDR3 bases are TGTGCCAGTAGTACAGTGGACCTTTCACCCCTCCACTTT. Protein product: CASSTVDLSPLHF.

The chain has TRBV5-1 and TRBJ2-3, with 7 bases aligning to TRBD2. This CDR3 is 14 amino acids long. V was pared by 6 bases and J by 4 bases, with 8 bases of the junction left unmatched. Germline CDR1 and CDR2: SGHRS and YFSETQ. CDR3 bases: TGCGCCAGCACCCGGGAGGTTGGGGCAGATACGCAGTATTTT. It is translated as CASTREVGADTQYF.

This chain's CDR3 is CASSEALLGFYEQYF. The CDR3 nucleotides read TGTGCCAGCAGTGAAGCGCTTCTGGGGTTCTACGAGCAGTACTTC. The chain recombines TRBV6-1 with TRBJ2-7; D call uncertain. V lost 0 bases and J 3 bases, leaving 12 bases between the germline ends. The CDR3 extends over 15 amino acids. In germline, CDR1 is MNHNS, CDR2 SASEGT.

The rearrangement links TRBV12-3 or TRBV12-4 to TRBJ2-3; no firm D call. V was shortened by 1 base and J by 1 base, with 3 bases between the two germline ends. The CDR3 is made up of 13 amino acids. CDR3 bases: TGTGCCAGCAGTTTAGATCGCACAGATACGCAGTATTTT. It codes for CASSLDRTDTQYF.

The CDR3 loop is CASSSPFDSDEQYF. In DNA form, the CDR3 reads TGTGCCAGCAGTAGCCCTTTCGATTCTGACGAGCAGTACTTC. This chain uses TRBV6-2 or TRBV6-3 with TRBJ2-7; D is undetermined. V lost 5 bases and J 5 bases, leaving 16 bases between the germline ends. The CDR3 sequence is 14 residues long. Germline V gene sequence: CDR1 MNHEY, CDR2 SVGEGT.

The V call is TRBV7-2, the J call TRBJ2-1, with 11 bases lining up with TRBD2. J lost 6 bases, V lost 4 bases, and 5 bases had no gene match. The V gene's germline CDR1 is SGHTA and CDR2 FQGNSA. The CDR3 sequence is 15 residues long. The CDR3 nucleotides read TGTGCCAGCAGCTCCCGACTAGCGGGAATCAATGAGCAGTTCTTC. This gives the protein CASSSRLAGINEQFF.

In DNA, the CDR3 is TGTGCCAGCAGCATGCAAGGGGGCTCTGGAAACACCATATATTTT. It specifies CASSMQGGSGNTIYF. This chain joins TRBV9 and TRBJ1-3; possible D gene TRBD1, 6 bases. The germline CDR1 and CDR2 sequences are SGDLS and YYNGEE. This CDR3 is built from 15 residues. V was trimmed by 4 bases and J by 0 bases, leaving 11 bases between them.